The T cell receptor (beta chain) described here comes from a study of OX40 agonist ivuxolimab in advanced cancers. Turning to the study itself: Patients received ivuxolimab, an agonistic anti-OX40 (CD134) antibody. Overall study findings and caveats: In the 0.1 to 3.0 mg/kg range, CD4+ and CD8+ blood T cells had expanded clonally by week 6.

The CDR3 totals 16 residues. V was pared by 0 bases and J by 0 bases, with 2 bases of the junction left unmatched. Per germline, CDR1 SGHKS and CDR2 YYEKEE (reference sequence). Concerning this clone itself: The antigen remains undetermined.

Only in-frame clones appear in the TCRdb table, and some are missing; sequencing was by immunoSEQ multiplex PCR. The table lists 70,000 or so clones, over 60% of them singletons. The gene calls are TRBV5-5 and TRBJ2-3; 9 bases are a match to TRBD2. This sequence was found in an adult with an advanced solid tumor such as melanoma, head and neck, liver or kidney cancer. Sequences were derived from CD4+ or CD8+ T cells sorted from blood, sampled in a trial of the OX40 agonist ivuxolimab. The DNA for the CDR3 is TGTGCCAGCAGCTTGGTAACTAGCGGGAGCACAGATACGCAGTATTTT. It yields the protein CASSLVTSGSTDTQYF.